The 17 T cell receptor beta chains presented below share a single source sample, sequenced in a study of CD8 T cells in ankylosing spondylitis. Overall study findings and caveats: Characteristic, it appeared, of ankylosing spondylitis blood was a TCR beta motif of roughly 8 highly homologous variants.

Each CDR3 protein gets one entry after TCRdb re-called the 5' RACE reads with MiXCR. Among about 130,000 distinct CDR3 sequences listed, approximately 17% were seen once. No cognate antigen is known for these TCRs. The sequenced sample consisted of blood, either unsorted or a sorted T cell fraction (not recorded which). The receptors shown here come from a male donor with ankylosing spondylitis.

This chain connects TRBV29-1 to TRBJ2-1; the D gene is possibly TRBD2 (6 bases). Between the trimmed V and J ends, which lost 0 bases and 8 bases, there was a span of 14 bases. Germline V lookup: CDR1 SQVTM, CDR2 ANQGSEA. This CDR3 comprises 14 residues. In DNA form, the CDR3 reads TGCAGCGTTGAAGACCCGCGGGATGGGGATGAGCAGTTCTTC. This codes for CSVEDPRDGDEQFF.

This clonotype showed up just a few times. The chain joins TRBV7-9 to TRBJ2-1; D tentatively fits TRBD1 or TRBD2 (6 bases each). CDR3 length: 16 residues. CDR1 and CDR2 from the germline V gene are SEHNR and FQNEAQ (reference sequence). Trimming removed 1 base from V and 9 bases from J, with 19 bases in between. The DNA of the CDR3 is TGTGCCAGCAGCTTAGAACCTTATAAGGGGGGTGGTGAGCAGTTCTTC. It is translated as CASSLEPYKGGGEQFF.

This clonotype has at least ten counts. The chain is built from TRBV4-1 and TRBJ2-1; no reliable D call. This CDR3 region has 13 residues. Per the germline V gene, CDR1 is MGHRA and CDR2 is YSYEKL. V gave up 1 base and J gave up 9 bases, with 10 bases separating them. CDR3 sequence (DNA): TGCGCCAGCAGCCAAGGGGATGCTCTTGAGCAGTTCTTC. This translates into CASSQGDALEQFF.

CDR3 in amino acids: CASSFPLAKTDTQYF. The DNA of the CDR3 is TGTGCCAGCAGCTTTCCCCTAGCCAAAACAGATACGCAGTATTTT. The chain combines TRBV11-2 with TRBJ2-3; the D gene is possibly TRBD2 (5 bases). Germline-derived CDR1 and CDR2 are SGHAT and FQNNGV. The length of the CDR3 is 15 residues. Trimming took 3 bases from V and 3 from J, leaving 13 bases between them. Based on the CDR3 plus reference TRBV11-2 and TRBJ2-3, the full variable domain is EAGVAQSPRYKIIEKRQSVAFWCNPISGHATLYWYQQILGQGPKLLIQFQNNGVVDDSQLPKDRFSAERLKGVDSTLKIQPAKLEDSAVYLCASSFPLAKTDTQYFGPGTRLTVL.

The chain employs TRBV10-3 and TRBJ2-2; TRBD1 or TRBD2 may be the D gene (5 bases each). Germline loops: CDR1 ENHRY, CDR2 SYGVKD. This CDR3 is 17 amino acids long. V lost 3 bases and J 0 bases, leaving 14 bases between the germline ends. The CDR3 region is CAISDAGRTSNTGELFF. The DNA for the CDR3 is TGTGCCATCAGTGATGCAGGGAGAACTTCGAACACCGGGGAGCTGTTTTTT.

CDR3 protein: CASSHPGQGYEQYF. The CDR3 region has the DNA TGTGCCAGCAGCCACCCGGGACAGGGTTACGAGCAGTACTTC. The chain couples TRBV7-9 to TRBJ2-7; 9 nucleotides agree with TRBD1. Unmatched junction bases numbered 6, after V lost 5 bases and J lost 4 bases. The CDR3 spans 14 residues. The V gene's germline CDR1 is SEHNR and CDR2 FQNEAQ (reference sequence).

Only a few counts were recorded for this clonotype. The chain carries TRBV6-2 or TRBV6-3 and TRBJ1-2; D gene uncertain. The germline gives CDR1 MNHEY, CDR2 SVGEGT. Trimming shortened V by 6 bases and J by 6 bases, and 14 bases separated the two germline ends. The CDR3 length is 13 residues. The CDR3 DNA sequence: TGTGCCAGCAGCCTGGGGATACGCCATGGCTACACCTTC. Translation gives CASSLGIRHGYTF.

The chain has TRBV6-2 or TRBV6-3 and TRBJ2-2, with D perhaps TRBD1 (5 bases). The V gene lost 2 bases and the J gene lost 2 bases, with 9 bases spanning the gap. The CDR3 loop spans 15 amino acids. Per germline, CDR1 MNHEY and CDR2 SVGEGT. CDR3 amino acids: CASSYARANTGELFF. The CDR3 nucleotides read TGTGCCAGCAGTTACGCCAGGGCTAACACCGGGGAGCTGTTTTTT.

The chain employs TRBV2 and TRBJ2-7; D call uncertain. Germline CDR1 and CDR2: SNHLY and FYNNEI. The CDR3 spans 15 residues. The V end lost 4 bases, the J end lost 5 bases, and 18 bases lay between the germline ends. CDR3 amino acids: CASSAHDSRQDEQYF. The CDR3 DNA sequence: TGTGCCAGCAGTGCTCATGACTCCCGTCAAGACGAGCAGTACTTC.

DNA of the CDR3: TGTGCCAGCATGACACAGGGCGTGGAGACCCAGTACTTC. Protein product: CASMTQGVETQYF. The chain joins TRBV12-3 or TRBV12-4 to TRBJ2-5, with a weak D call TRBD1 (6 bases). Trimming cost V 7 bases and J 5 bases, with 14 bases left between them. The CDR3 contains 13 residues.

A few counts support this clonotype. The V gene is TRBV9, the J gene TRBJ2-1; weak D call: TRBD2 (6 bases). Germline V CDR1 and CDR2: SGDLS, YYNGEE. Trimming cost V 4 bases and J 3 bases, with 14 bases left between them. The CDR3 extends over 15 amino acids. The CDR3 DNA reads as TGTGCCAGCAGCTCTACCGGGACTCACTACAATGAGCAGTTCTTC. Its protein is CASSSTGTHYNEQFF.

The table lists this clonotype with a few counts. The CDR3 nucleotides read TGTGCCAGCAGCCCCAAGGTACCCGGGGAGCTGTTTTTT. Its protein is CASSPKVPGELFF. This chain connects TRBV11-2 to TRBJ2-2, with D unresolved. V was clipped by 5 bases and J by 6 bases, with 10 bases between them. The germline V gene has CDR1 SGHAT and CDR2 FQNNGV. This CDR3 has 13 amino acids.

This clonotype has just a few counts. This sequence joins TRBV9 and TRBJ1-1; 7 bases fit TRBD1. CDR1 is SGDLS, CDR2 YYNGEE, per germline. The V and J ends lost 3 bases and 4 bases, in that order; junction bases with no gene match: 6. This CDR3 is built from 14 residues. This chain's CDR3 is CASSGLTGSTEAFF. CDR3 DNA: TGTGCCAGCAGCGGATTGACAGGGAGCACTGAAGCTTTCTTT.

The CDR3 protein is CASSLSAGGNTEAFF. In nucleotides, the CDR3 is TGTGCCAGCAGTTTATCAGCAGGGGGTAACACTGAAGCTTTCTTT. The rearrangement links TRBV27 to TRBJ1-1, with TRBD1 matching over 7 bases. V gave up 0 bases and J gave up 2 bases; unmatched junction bases: 3. This CDR3 is 15 amino acids long. Germline assignment: CDR1 MNHEY and CDR2 SMNVEV (reference sequence).

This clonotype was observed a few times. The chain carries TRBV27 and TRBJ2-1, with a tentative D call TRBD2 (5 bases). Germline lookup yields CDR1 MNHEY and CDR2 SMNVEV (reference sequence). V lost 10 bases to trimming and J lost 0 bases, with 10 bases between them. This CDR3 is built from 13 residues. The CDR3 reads CAMGSCSYNEQFF. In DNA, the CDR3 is TGTGCCATGGGGAGTTGCTCCTACAATGAGCAGTTCTTC.

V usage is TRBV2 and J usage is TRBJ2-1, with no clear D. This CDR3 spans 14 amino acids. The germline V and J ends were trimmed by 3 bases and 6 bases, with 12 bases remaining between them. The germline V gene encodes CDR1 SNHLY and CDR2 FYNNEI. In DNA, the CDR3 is TGTGCCAGCAGTGACAGTTCTAACTTCAATGAGCAGTTCTTC. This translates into CASSDSSNFNEQFF.

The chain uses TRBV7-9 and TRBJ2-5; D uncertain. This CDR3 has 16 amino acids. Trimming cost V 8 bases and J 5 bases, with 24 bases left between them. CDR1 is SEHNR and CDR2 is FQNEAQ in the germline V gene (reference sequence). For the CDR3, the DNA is TGTGCCAGCGGTTCCCGCGCGAAGGCCCCTGTGGAGACCCAGTACTTC. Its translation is CASGSRAKAPVETQYF. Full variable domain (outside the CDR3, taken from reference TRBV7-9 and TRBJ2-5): DTGVSQNPRHKITKRGQNVTFRCDPISEHNRLYWYRQTLGQGPEFLTYFQNEAQLEKSRLLSDRFSAERPKGSFSTLEIQRTEQGDSAMYLCASGSRAKAPVETQYFGPGTRLLVL.